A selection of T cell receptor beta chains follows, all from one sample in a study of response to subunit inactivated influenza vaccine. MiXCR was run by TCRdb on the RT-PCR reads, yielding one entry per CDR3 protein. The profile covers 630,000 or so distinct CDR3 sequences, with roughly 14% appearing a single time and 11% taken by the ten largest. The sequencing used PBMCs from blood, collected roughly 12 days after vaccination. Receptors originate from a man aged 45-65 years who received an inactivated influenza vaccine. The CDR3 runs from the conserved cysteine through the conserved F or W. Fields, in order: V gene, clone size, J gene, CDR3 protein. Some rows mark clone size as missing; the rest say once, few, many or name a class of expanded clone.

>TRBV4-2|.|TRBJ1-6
CASSQEFGGFDSPLHF
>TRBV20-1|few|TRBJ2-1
CSAKADRVNNEQFF
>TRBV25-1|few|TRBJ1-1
CASSEWDRDTEAFF
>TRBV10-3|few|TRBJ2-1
CATSTSGGVGEQFF
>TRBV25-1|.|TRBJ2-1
CASSEGSSGEYNEQFF
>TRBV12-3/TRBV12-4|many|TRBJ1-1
CASTPRQSTMNTEAFF
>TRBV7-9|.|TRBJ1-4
CASSLTGTGTEKLFF
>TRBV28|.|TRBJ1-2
CASMRQGAASYGYTF
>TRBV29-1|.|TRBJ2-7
CSVAGQLAYEQYF
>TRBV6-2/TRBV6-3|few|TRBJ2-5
CASSYSFGLTQYF
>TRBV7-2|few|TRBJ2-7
CASSLQRIYEQYF
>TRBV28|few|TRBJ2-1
CASSLSGSLNEQFF
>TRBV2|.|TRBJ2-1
CASSDDRGYNEQFF
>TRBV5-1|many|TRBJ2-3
CASSRGQGNTQYF
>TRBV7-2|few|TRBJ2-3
CASSLGGRGDTQYF
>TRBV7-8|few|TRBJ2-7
CASSLAAVPSYEQYF
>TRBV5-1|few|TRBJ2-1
CASSSGLAGGPSSYNEQFF
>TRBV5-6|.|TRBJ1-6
CASSLGRRNSPLHF
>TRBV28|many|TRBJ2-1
CASSSSGSRNEQFF
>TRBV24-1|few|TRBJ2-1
CATRPGWENEQFF
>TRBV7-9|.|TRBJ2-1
CASSLAWTLSYNEQFF
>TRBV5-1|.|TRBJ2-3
CASSLVVVAGGADTQYF
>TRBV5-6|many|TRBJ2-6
CASSPLRYSGANVLTF
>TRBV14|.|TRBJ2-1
CASSRLARGEQFF
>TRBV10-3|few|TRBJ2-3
CAISESWGGSADTQYF
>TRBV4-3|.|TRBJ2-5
CASSQGGDRGLGTQYF
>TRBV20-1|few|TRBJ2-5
CSASTETQYF
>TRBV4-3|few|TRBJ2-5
CASSQDLVGWTQYF
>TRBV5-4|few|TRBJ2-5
CASSSWTSLETQYF
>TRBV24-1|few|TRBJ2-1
CATSDKRQGQVEQFF
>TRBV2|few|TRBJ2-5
CASARDGQETQYF
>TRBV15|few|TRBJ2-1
CATSRAGGNEQFF
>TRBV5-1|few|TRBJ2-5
CASSLAIRDGETQYF
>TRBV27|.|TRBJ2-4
CASSFSLGNIQYF
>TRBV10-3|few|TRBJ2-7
CAISESTGVHEQYF
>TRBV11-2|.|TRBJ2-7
CASSLVPLLRDSQFFEQNF
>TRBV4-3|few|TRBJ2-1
CASSQAPDGGNEQFF
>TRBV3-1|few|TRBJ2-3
CASSHSYTDTQYF
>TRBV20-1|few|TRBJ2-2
CSALHGRGTGELFF
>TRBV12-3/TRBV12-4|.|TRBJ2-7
CAISSGGEQYF
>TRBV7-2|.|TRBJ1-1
CASSLEPGLRTEAFF
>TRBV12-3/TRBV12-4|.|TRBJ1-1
CASRGQLMNTEAFF
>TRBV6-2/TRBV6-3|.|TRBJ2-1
CASRLAGNKGEQFF
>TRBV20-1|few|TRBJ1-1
CSARVGSPSTEAFF
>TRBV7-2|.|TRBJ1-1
CASSLREGTEAFF
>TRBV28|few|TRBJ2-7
CASSFASGGAYEQYF